Presented here are 26 T cell receptor beta chains from one specimen sequenced in a study of cytomegalovirus exposure and HLA in healthy donors. PCR involved 60 Vbeta and 13 Jbeta primers. Here immunoSEQ multiplex PCR was the method, and the copy in TCRdb shows in-frame clones only, minus some. The sample yields fewer than 200,000 clones, roughly 70% seen once. The sample taken for sequencing was PBMCs. All receptors derive from a woman aged 50 to 65 in good health and CMV-seropositive.

The rearrangement links TRBV5-1 to TRBJ1-5, with TRBD1 identical over 7 bases. The CDR3 loop spans 15 amino acids. Germline trimming cut 0 bases from V and 6 bases from J; bases unmatched to any gene: 6. Germline V gives CDR1 SGHRS, CDR2 YFSETQ. For the CDR3, the DNA is TGCGCCAGCAGCTTGGTCGGAGGGGGCGGTCAGCCCCAGCATTTT. Its translation is CASSLVGGGGQPQHF. The full variable domain, its missing parts supplied by reference TRBV5-1 and TRBJ1-5, is KAGVTQTPRYLIKTRGQQVTLSCSPISGHRSVSWYQQTPGQGLQFLFEYFSETQRNKGNFPGRFSGRQFSNSRSEMNVSTLELGDSALYLCASSLVGGGGQPQHFGDGTRLSIL.

This rearrangement joins TRBV7-8 to TRBJ2-7; TRBD2 is a possible D gene (6 bases). With 1 base removed from V and 3 bases from J, the gap between germline ends came to 16 bases. This CDR3 has 16 residues. Germline values: CDR1 SGHVS, CDR2 FQNEAQ. In DNA, the CDR3 is TGTGCCAGCAGCTTAGAGGGAGGACACGGACACTACGAGCAGTACTTC. Amino acids: CASSLEGGHGHYEQYF.

This clone was seen a few times. V and J are TRBV2 and TRBJ1-6; weak D call: TRBD1 (5 bases). The CDR3 has 11 amino acids. V was cut by 1 base and J by 15 bases, with 7 bases left in between. CDR1 and CDR2 (germline): SNHLY, FYNNEI. The CDR3 DNA follows: TGTGCCAGCAGTGAAGACAGGCGCCTCCACTTT. Encoded protein: CASSEDRRLHF.

This chain joins TRBV6-6 and TRBJ2-7; D uncertain. The CDR3 has 13 amino acids. The V end was cut by 3 bases, the J end by 2 bases, with 8 bases between. Per the germline V gene, CDR1 is MNHNY and CDR2 is SVGAGI (reference sequence). CDR3 sequence: CASSYSIAYEQYF. For the CDR3, the DNA is TGTGCCAGCAGTTATTCGATAGCCTACGAGCAGTACTTC.

V gene TRBV5-6 combines with J gene TRBJ2-1; TRBD2 matches at 10 bases. The CDR3 covers 17 residues. Trimming at V came to 1 base and at J to 6 bases, leaving 10 bases not matched to a gene. The germline V gene has CDR1 SGHDT and CDR2 YYEEEE. The CDR3 coding sequence is TGTGCCAGCAGCTTGTTACTATCAGCGGGGGGGCCCAATGAGCAGTTCTTC. This translates into CASSLLLSAGGPNEQFF.

V is TRBV5-1 and J is TRBJ1-3; D not resolved. Trimming left V 0 bases short and J 0 bases short, with 13 bases between. CDR1 is SGHRS, CDR2 YFSETQ, per germline. The CDR3 consists of 17 residues. The CDR3 DNA reads TGCGCCAGCAGCTTGGTAGTTTCCTCGGGCTCTGGAAACACCATATATTTT. Translating it yields CASSLVVSSGSGNTIYF.

V and J are TRBV12-5 and TRBJ1-3; the D is unclear. This CDR3 has 14 residues. Germline V gene data show CDR1 as LGHNT and CDR2 as FRNRAP. The V gene lost 6 bases and the J gene lost 0 bases, with 9 bases spanning the gap. CDR3 in DNA: TGTGCTAGTGGCCCGGGTAACTCTGGAAACACCATATATTTT. Its protein product is CASGPGNSGNTIYF.

There are a few counts of this clone. The rearrangement uses TRBV18 and TRBJ2-3, with D unclear. The germline gives CDR1 KGHSH, CDR2 LQKENI. Trimming removed 3 bases from V and 0 bases from J, with 4 bases in between. The CDR3 runs to 13 residues. CDR3 amino acids: CASSPPSTDTQYF. As DNA, the CDR3 is TGTGCCAGCTCACCCCCTAGCACAGATACGCAGTATTTT.

The chain has TRBV5-6 and TRBJ1-1; D possibly corresponds to TRBD1 (5 bases). This CDR3 has 15 residues. Germline values: CDR1 SGHDT, CDR2 YYEEEE. Trimming pared 1 base from V and 4 bases from J, leaving 14 bases between. In DNA, the CDR3 is TGTGCCAGCAGCTTGACAGGCACCCTAGGCACTGAAGCTTTCTTT. Its protein product is CASSLTGTLGTEAFF.

V gene TRBV18 combines with J gene TRBJ2-1; tentative D call: TRBD2 (7 bases). V lost 2 bases and J 3 bases, leaving 14 bases between the germline ends. Germline values: CDR1 KGHSH, CDR2 LQKENI. This CDR3 is 16 amino acids long. The CDR3 here is CASSPSWGGRYNEQFF. In nucleotides, the CDR3 is TGTGCCAGCTCACCATCTTGGGGGGGGCGCTACAATGAGCAGTTCTTC.

This chain uses TRBV6-5 with TRBJ1-1; TRBD1 is a possible D gene (5 bases). The V end lost 0 bases, the J end lost 5 bases, and 10 bases lay between the germline ends. The CDR3 runs to 14 residues. Germline V gene lookup returns CDR1 MNHEY and CDR2 SVGAGI. The CDR3, as DNA: TGTGCCAGCAGTTACTCTTGGGGGGAGACTGAAGCTTTCTTT. Protein product: CASSYSWGETEAFF.

The rearrangement links TRBV14 to TRBJ2-5; TRBD2 matches 8 bases. Germline CDR1 SGHDN, CDR2 FVKESK. The junction had 11 bases not matched to a gene; V was cut back by 2 bases and J by 0 bases. The CDR3 is made up of 18 amino acids. The CDR3 DNA follows: TGTGCCAGCAGCCAATTTCCAGCGGGGGCACCCTACCAAGAGACCCAGTACTTC. Protein product: CASSQFPAGAPYQETQYF.

This chain uses TRBV7-9 with TRBJ2-7; the D is unclear. There are 14 residues in the CDR3. Trimming shortened V by 1 base and J by 1 base, and 8 bases separated the two germline ends. Germline V CDR1 and CDR2: SEHNR, FQNEAQ (reference sequence). CDR3 loop: CASSLGADSYEQYF. CDR3 sequence (DNA): TGTGCCAGCAGCTTAGGCGCCGATTCCTACGAGCAGTACTTC.

V is TRBV6-5 and J is TRBJ1-2; tentatively, D is TRBD1 (5 bases). Germline-derived CDR1 and CDR2 are MNHEY and SVGAGI. V was clipped by 5 bases and J by 6 bases, with 13 bases between them. This CDR3 contains 13 residues. The CDR3 loop reads CASSGDWSNGYTF. The DNA of the CDR3 is TGTGCCAGCAGTGGGGACTGGAGCAATGGCTACACCTTC.

The V and J genes are TRBV19 and TRBJ1-1; the D gene is possibly TRBD1 (5 bases). The V end lost 4 bases, the J end lost 1 base, and 22 bases lay between the germline ends. The CDR3 is made up of 18 amino acids. Germline values: CDR1 LNHDA, CDR2 SQIVND (reference sequence). The DNA of the CDR3 is TGTGCCAGTAGTAGGGGGTTTGGGGGAGCGGGTCGGAACACTGAAGCTTTCTTT. This gives the protein CASSRGFGGAGRNTEAFF.

J is TRBJ2-5 and V is TRBV27; 7 bases are shared with TRBD2. Germline V gene data show CDR1 as MNHEY and CDR2 as SMNVEV (reference sequence). Trimming took 5 bases from V and 8 from J; bases not matched to a gene: 14. CDR3 length: 15 residues. CDR3 DNA sequence: TGTGCCAGCAGTCCCCTCCTGGGTGGCGGGGGAACCCAGTACTTC. As protein: CASSPLLGGGGTQYF.

The chain links TRBV30 to TRBJ2-1; 10 positions match TRBD1. CDR1 and CDR2 from the germline V gene are GTSNPN and SVGIG (reference sequence). The V segment lost 7 bases and the J segment 7 bases; nucleotides outside the gene matches: 4. The CDR3 extends over 12 amino acids. The CDR3 DNA reads as TGTGCCTTAGACAGGGGGCAAAATGAGCAGTTCTTC. It yields the protein CALDRGQNEQFF.

The chain combines TRBV7-3 with TRBJ2-1, with 7 positions matching TRBD2. V was clipped by 5 bases and J by 2 bases; unmatched bases: 6. The length of the CDR3 is 15 residues. Germline V gene data show CDR1 as SGHTA and CDR2 as FQGTGA. This CDR3 is CASSPEAGPYNEQFF. CDR3 in DNA: TGTGCCAGCAGCCCAGAAGCGGGACCCTACAATGAGCAGTTCTTC.

The chain employs TRBV2 and TRBJ2-7; D is perhaps TRBD1 (5 bases). This CDR3 region has 11 residues. Trimming stripped 10 bases from V and 3 bases from J, with 10 bases between. Germline lookup yields CDR1 SNHLY and CDR2 FYNNEI. CDR3 in DNA: TGTGCCACCTCGGACAACTACGAGCAGTACTTC. Translating it yields CATSDNYEQYF. The full variable domain, rest sourced from reference TRBV2 and TRBJ2-7, is EPEVTQTPSHQVTQMGQEVILRCVPISNHLYFYWYRQILGQKVEFLVSFYNNEISEKSEIFDDQFSVERPDGSNFTLKIRSTKLEDSAMYFCATSDNYEQYFGPGTRLTVT.

The rearrangement uses TRBV6-1 and TRBJ1-3; 9 bases fit TRBD1. Germline lookup yields CDR1 MNHNS and CDR2 SASEGT. With 6 bases clipped from V and 0 bases from J, the junction kept 3 bases outside the gene matches. The CDR3 consists of 15 residues. The CDR3 DNA is TGTGCCAGCAGGGACAGGGGCCCCTCTGGAAACACCATATATTTT. Its translation is CASRDRGPSGNTIYF.

The V and J genes are TRBV7-3 and TRBJ2-2; 8 bases map to TRBD2. Trimming removed 5 bases from V and 7 bases from J; junction bases left unmatched: 6. CDR3 length: 14 residues. The germline gives CDR1 SGHTA, CDR2 FQGTGA. The CDR3 loop reads CASSTYAGGGELFF. In nucleotides, the CDR3 is TGTGCCAGCAGCACCTATGCGGGGGGCGGGGAGCTGTTTTTT.

The chain's CDR3 is CAWSVTSSEQYF. The CDR3 DNA follows: TGTGCCTGGAGTGTTACTAGCAGCGAGCAGTACTTC. The J gene is TRBJ2-7, the V gene TRBV30, with a possible D match to TRBD2 (6 bases). This CDR3 has 12 amino acids. CDR1 GTSNPN and CDR2 SVGIG come from the germline V gene (reference sequence). V was pared by 0 bases and J by 6 bases, with 9 bases between.

Turning to this clone: At the DNA level, this CDR3 is encoded by other sequences in the same sample as well. The chain joins TRBV30 to TRBJ1-6; 7 bases agree with TRBD1. The junction had 8 bases not matched to a gene; V was cut back by 2 bases and J by 7 bases. The CDR3 has 15 amino acids. Germline V gives CDR1 GTSNPN, CDR2 SVGIG (reference sequence). The CDR3: CAWSISGTVNSPLHF. In nucleotides, the CDR3 is TGTGCCTGGAGTATTTCCGGGACAGTGAATTCACCCCTCCACTTT.

Of note for this clone: At one of its ends the junction is not consistent with the germline gene, which may arise from a read error. The chain recombines TRBV27 with TRBJ2-7, with TRBD2 identical over 7 bases. This CDR3 has 16 residues. Germline assignment: CDR1 MNHEY and CDR2 SMNVEV (reference sequence). The CDR3 here is CAGSLSGGDYSYEQYF. In DNA, the CDR3 is TGTGCCGGCAGTTTATCGGGGGGTGACTACTCCTACGAGCAGTACTTC.

The genes are TRBV6-5 and TRBJ2-7, with 12 bases that match TRBD1. Unmatched junction bases numbered 8, after V lost 5 bases and J lost 6 bases. Germline-derived CDR1 and CDR2 are MNHEY and SVGAGI. CDR3 length: 15 residues. This chain's CDR3 is CASSRAGTGGGEQYF. The DNA of the CDR3 is TGTGCCAGCAGTCGTGCCGGGACAGGGGGCGGCGAGCAGTACTTC.

This chain uses TRBV5-1 with TRBJ2-4; D is perhaps TRBD1 (6 bases). This CDR3 has 16 amino acids. The germline V gene has CDR1 SGHRS and CDR2 YFSETQ. With 0 bases removed from V and 7 bases from J, the gap between germline ends came to 17 bases. CDR3 bases: TGCGCCAGCAGCTTGGGACAGGCGGCGGCCGTCAACATTCAGTACTTC. Protein product: CASSLGQAAAVNIQYF.